This T cell receptor beta chain was retrieved from a study of identical twins. This CDR3 is built from 15 residues. The germline gives CDR1 LGHNA, CDR2 YNFKEQ. With 0 bases removed from V and 4 bases from J, the gap between germline ends came to 9 bases. Each CDR3 protein gets one entry after TCRdb re-called the 5' RACE reads with MiXCR. Of around 570,000 distinct CDR3 sequences listed, more than 9% were seen once; the top ten hold approximately 3.2%. The sample holds many counts of this clonotype. These same records also appear under a second study, on yellow fever vaccine responses in identical twins.

This chain connects TRBV4-2 to TRBJ2-2, with D perhaps TRBD1 or TRBD2 (5 bases each). The sequencing input was PBMCs. This TCR was sampled from a woman between 18 and 29 years old in good health. This CDR3 reads CASSQDRGGTGELFF. The CDR3 nucleotides read TGTGCCAGCAGCCAAGATCGGGGCGGCACCGGGGAGCTGTTTTTT.